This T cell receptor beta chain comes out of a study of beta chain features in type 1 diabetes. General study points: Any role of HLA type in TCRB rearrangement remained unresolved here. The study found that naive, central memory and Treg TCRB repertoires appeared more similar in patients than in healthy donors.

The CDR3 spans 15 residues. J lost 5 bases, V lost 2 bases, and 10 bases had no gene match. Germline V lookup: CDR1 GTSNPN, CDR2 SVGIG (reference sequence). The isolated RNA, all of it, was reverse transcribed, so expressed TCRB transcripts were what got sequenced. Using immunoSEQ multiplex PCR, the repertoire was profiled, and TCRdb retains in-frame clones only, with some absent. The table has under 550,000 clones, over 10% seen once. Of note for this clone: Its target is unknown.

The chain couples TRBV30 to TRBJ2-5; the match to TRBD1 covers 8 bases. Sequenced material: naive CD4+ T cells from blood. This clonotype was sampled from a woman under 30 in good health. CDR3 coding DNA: TGTGCCTGGAGTCAAACAACAGGGGGAGCGGAGACCCAGTACTTC. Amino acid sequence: CAWSQTTGGAETQYF.